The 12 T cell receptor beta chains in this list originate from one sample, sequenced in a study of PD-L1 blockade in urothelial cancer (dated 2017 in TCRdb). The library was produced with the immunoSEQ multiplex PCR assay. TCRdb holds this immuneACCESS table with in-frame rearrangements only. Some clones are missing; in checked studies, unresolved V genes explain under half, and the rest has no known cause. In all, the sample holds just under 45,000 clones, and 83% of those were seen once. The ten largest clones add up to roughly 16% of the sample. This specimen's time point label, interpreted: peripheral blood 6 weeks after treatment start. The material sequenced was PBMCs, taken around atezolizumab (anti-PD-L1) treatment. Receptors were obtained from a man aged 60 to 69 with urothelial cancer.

The CDR3 nucleotides are TGTGCCAGCAGTTTTCGGGGGAACACCGGGGAGCTGTTTTTT. Translated: CASSFRGNTGELFF. This chain connects TRBV28 to TRBJ2-2; D perhaps matches TRBD2 (5 bases). V lost 3 bases to trimming and J lost 1 base, with 6 bases between them. CDR1 is MDHEN, CDR2 SYDVKM, per germline. The CDR3 is made up of 14 amino acids.

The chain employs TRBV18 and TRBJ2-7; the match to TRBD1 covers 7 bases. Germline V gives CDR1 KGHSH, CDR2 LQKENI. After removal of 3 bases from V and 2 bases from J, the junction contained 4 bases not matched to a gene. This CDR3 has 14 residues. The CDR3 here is CASSPTGSPYEQYF. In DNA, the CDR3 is TGTGCCAGCTCACCGACAGGGTCCCCCTACGAGCAGTACTTC.

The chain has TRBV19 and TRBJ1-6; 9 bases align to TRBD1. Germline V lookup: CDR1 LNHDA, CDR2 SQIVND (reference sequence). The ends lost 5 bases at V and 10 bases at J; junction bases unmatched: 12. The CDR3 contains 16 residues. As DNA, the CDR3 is TGTGCCAGTAGTGCCCGGGGACAGGGTTTTGACTCACCCCTCCACTTT. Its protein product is CASSARGQGFDSPLHF.

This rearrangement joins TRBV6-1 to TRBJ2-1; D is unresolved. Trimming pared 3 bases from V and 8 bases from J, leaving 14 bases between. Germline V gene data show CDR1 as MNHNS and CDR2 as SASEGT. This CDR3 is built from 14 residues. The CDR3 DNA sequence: TGTGCCAGCAGTGATAGACCGGAGAGTCATGAGCAGTTCTTC. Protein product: CASSDRPESHEQFF.

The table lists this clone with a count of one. The CDR3 is CATAQGTYEQYF. DNA of the CDR3: TGTGCCACCGCTCAGGGCACCTACGAGCAGTACTTC. J is TRBJ2-7 and V is TRBV15; a weak D match, TRBD1 (5 bases). V lost 8 bases, J lost 2 bases, and 10 bases lay in between. The CDR3 loop spans 12 amino acids. The V gene's germline CDR1 is LNHNV and CDR2 YYDKDF (reference sequence). The complete variable domain, with remaining parts taken from reference TRBV15 and TRBJ2-7, reads DAMVIQNPRYQVTQFGKPVTLSCSQTLNHNVMYWYQQKSSQAPKLLFHYYDKDFNNEADTPDNFQSRRPNTSFCFLDIRSPGLGDTAMYLCATAQGTYEQYFGPGTRLTVT.

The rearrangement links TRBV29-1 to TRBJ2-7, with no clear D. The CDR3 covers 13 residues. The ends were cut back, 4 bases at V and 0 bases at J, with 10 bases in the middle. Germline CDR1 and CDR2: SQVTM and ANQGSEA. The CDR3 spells CSVATENSYEQYF. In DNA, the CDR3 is TGCAGCGTTGCAACAGAGAACTCCTACGAGCAGTACTTC.

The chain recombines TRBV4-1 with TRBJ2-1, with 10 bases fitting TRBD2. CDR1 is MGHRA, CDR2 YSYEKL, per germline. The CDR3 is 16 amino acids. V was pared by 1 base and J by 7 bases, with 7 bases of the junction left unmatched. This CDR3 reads CASSQVGTSVRNEQFF. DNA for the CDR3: TGCGCCAGCAGCCAAGTAGGGACTAGCGTCAGGAATGAGCAGTTCTTC.

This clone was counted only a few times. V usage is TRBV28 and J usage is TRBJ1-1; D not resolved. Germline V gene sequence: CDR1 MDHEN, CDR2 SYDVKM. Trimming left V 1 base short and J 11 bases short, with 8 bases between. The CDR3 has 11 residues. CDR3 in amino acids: CASSLFGLAFF. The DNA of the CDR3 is TGTGCCAGCAGTTTATTCGGACTTGCTTTCTTT.

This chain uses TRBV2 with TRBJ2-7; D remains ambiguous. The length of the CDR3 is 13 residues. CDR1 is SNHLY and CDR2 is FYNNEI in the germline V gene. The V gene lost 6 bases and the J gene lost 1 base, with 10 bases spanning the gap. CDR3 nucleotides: TGTGCCAGCAGGCCCGACACATCCTACGAGCAGTACTTC. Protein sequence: CASRPDTSYEQYF.

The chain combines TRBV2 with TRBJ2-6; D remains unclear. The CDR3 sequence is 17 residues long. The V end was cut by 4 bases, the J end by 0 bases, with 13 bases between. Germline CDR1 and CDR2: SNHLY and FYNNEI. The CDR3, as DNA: TGTGCCAGCAGTGGCGGTGTGGCCAGCTCTGGGGCCAACGTCCTGACTTTC. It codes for CASSGGVASSGANVLTF.

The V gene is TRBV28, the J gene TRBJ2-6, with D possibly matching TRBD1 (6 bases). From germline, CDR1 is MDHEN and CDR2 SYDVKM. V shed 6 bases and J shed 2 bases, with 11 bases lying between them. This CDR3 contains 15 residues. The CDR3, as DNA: TGTGCCAGCAGCCCTGAGGGGGCTGGGGCCAACGTCCTGACTTTC. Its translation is CASSPEGAGANVLTF.

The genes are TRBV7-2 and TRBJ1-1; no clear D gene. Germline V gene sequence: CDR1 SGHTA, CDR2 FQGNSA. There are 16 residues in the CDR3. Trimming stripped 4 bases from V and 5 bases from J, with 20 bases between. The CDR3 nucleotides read TGTGCCAGCAGCTCCCCCGCCAGTGGAGCGCGGACTGAAGCTTTCTTT. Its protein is CASSSPASGARTEAFF.